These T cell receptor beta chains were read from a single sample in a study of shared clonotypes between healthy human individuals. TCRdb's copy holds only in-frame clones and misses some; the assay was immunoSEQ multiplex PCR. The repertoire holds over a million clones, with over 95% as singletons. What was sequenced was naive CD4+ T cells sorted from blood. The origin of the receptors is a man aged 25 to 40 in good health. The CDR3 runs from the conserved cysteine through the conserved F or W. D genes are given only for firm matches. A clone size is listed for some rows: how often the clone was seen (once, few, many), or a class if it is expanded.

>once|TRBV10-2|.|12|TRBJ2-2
TGCGCCAGCAGTCCGGCCCCCGGGGAGCTGTTTTTT
CASSPAPGELFF
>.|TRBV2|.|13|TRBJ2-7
TGTGCCAGCATCCAGGCAGATACCTACGAGCAGTACTTC
CASIQADTYEQYF
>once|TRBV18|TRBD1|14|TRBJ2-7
TGTGCCAGCTCCCCTCGGGACAGGGTGCGCGAGCAGTACTTC
CASSPRDRVREQYF
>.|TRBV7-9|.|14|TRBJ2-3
TGTGCCAGCAGCTTATCCCACCCCACAGATACGCAGTATTTT
CASSLSHPTDTQYF
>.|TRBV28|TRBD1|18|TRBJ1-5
TGTGCCAGCTTCCCATTCCCCCCGCGACAGGGTTCCGATCAGCCCCAGCATTTT
CASFPFPPRQGSDQPQHF
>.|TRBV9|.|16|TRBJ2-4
TGTGCCAGCAGCATCGACGGGAGCCCAGCCAAAAACATTCAGTACTTC
CASSIDGSPAKNIQYF
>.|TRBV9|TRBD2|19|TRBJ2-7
TGTGCCAGCAGCGTAGCTTCGGGACTAGCGGGAGGGTCCGGGGAGGAGCAGTACTTC
CASSVASGLAGGSGEEQYF
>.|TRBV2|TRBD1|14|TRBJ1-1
TGTGCCAGCAGTGCGGACAGGCCGAACACTGAAGCTTTCTTT
CASSADRPNTEAFF
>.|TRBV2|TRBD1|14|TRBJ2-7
TGTGCCAGCATGGGGACAGGGCCCTCCTACGAGCAGTACTTC
CASMGTGPSYEQYF
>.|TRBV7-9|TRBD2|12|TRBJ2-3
TGTGCCTTACGGGGGGGGACAGATACGCAGTATTTT
CALRGGTDTQYF
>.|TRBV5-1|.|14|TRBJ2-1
TGCGCCAGCAGCTTGGATCCAGTATCCCGTGAGCAGTTCTTC
CASSLDPVSREQFF
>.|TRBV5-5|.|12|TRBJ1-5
TGTGCCAGCAGTGGGGTTTTTCAGCCCCAGCATTTT
CASSGVFQPQHF
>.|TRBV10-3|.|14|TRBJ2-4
TGTGCCATCAGGGAGGGGGGCCTCAAAAACATTCAGTACTTC
CAIREGGLKNIQYF
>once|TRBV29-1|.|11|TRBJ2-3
TGCAGCGGCCGACTAACAGATACGCAGTATTTT
CSGRLTDTQYF
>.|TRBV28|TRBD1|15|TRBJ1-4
TGTGCCAGCAGTTCCCCGACAGGGGGCAGCGAAAAACTGTTTTTT
CASSSPTGGSEKLFF
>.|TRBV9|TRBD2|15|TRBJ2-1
TGTGCCAGCAGCGTAGTAACTAGCGCAAACAATGAGCAGTTCTTC
CASSVVTSANNEQFF
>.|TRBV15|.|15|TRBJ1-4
TGTGCCACCTCCCTGGGCGGGGACCCTGATGAAAAACTGTTTTTT
CATSLGGDPDEKLFF
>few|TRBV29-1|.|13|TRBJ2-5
TGCAGCGTTGAATCTGCAGGTCAAGAGACCCAGTACTTC
CSVESAGQETQYF
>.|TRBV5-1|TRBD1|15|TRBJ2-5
TGCGCCAGCAGTAACGGACAGGGGACCCAAGAGACCCAGTACTTC
CASSNGQGTQETQYF
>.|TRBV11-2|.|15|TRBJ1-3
TGTGCCAGCAGCCCCATCCGGGGCGCTGGAAACACCATATATTTT
CASSPIRGAGNTIYF
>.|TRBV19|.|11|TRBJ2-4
TGTGCCAGTAGCACCGGGACTCAACAGTACTTC
CASSTGTQQYF
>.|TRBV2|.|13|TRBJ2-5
TGTGCCAGCAGCACACGAACTTGGGAGACCCAGTACTTC
CASSTRTWETQYF
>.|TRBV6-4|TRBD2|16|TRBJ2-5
TGTGCCAGCAGTGGCCCACTAGCGGGAGTCATAGAGACCCAGTACTTC
CASSGPLAGVIETQYF
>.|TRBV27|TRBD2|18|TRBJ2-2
TGTGCCAGCAGTTTATCTCGCCTCGGGAGGGGGGACACCGGGGAGCTGTTTTTT
CASSLSRLGRGDTGELFF
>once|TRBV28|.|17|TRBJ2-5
TGTGCCAGCAGTTTAGTTTTCGGGGGCAAGGATCAGGAGACCCAGTACTTC
CASSLVFGGKDQETQYF
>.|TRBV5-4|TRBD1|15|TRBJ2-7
TGTGCCAGCAGCTTAGCGCCAGGGGGTCTCTACGAGCAGTACTTC
CASSLAPGGLYEQYF
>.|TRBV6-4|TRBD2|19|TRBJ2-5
TGTGCCAGCAGTTCGTACACGAGACTAGCGTCTGCATTCTCGGAGACCCAGTACTTC
CASSSYTRLASAFSETQYF
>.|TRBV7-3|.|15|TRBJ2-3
TGTGCCAGCAGCTTCGGGGGAGGAGGCACAGATACGCAGTATTTT
CASSFGGGGTDTQYF
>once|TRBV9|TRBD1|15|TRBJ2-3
TGTGCCAGCAGCCAGGACAGGGCCGGACCAGATACGCAGTATTTT
CASSQDRAGPDTQYF
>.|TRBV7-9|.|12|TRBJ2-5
TGTGCCAGCAGCTTCGCCCCTCCGACCCAGTACTTC
CASSFAPPTQYF
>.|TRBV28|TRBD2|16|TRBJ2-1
TGTGCCAGCAGTCCTACCGGGACTAGCGGGAGTTATGAGCAGTTCTTC
CASSPTGTSGSYEQFF
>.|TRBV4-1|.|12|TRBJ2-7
TGCGCCAGCAGCCACCGCTCCTACGAGCAGTACTTC
CASSHRSYEQYF
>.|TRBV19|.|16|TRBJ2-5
TGTGCCAGTAAAGTCGGGGGAGTAGGGCAACAAGAGACCCAGTACTTC
CASKVGGVGQQETQYF
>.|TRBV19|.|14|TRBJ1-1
TGTGCCAGTAGCCCTCGGATCTACCCGGCTGAAGCTTTCTTT
CASSPRIYPAEAFF
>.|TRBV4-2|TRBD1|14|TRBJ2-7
TGTGCCAGCAGCCGGTCGACAGGGGGGGACGAGCAGTACTTC
CASSRSTGGDEQYF
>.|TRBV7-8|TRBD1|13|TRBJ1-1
TGTGCCAGCAAGGGACAGGGGGGCACTGAAGCTTTCTTT
CASKGQGGTEAFF
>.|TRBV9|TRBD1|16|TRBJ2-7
TGTGCCAGCAGCGCAATTCCCGGGACAGGGCGCTACGAGCAGTACTTC
CASSAIPGTGRYEQYF
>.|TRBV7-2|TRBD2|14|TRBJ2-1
TGTGCCAGCAGCCTATTGACTAGCGCGAATGAGCAGTTCTTC
CASSLLTSANEQFF
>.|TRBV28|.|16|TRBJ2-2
TGTGCCAGCAGGGAAACCGGGACAAAGAACACCGGGGAGCTGTTTTTT
CASRETGTKNTGELFF
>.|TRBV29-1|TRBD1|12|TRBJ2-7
TGCAGCGTCGGGGACAGGTTCTACGAGCAGTACTTC
CSVGDRFYEQYF
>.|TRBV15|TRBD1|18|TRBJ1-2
TGTGCCACCAGACTCCTGCCATCGGGACAGGGGGCGCGTGCCGGCTACACCTTC
CATRLLPSGQGARAGYTF
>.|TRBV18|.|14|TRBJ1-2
TGTGCCAGCTCACCCGGGGGTTCAGGGGATGGCTACACCTTC
CASSPGGSGDGYTF
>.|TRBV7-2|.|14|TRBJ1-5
TGTGCCAGCAGCTTAAACGACGCCAATCAGCCCCAGCATTTT
CASSLNDANQPQHF
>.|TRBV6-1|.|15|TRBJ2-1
TGTGCCAGCAGTGAACTATCGGGTGGGTCGGTTGAGCAGTTCTTC
CASSELSGGSVEQFF
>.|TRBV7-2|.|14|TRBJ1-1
TGTGCCAGCAGCTTAGTGGGTCAGGGCACTGAAGCTTTCTTT
CASSLVGQGTEAFF
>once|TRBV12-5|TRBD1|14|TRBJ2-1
TGTGCTAGTGGCCGGGACAGGGACTACAATGAGCAGTTCTTC
CASGRDRDYNEQFF
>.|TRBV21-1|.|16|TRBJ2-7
TGTGCCAGCAGCAAAGGACCCGGACAGGGGGCTTACGAGCAGTACTTC
CASSKGPGQGAYEQYF
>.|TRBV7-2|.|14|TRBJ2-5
TGTGCCAGCAGCTTACAGCGAGGCTCGGAGACCCAGTACTTC
CASSLQRGSETQYF
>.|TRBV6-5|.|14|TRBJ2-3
TGTGCCAGCAGTGGATCGGGATCCAGAGATACGCAGTATTTT
CASSGSGSRDTQYF
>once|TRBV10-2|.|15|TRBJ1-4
TGCGCCAGTAATACAGGCACTGCAACTAATGAAAAACTGTTTTTT
CASNTGTATNEKLFF
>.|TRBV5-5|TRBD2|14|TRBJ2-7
TGTGCCAGCAGCTTTGGACTAGCGGAGGGGGAGCAGTACTTC
CASSFGLAEGEQYF
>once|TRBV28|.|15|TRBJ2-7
TGTGCCAGCAGTAGCCCCGGAAGGGGAGGTTCCGAGCAGTACTTC
CASSSPGRGGSEQYF